This T cell receptor beta chain came from a study of OX40 agonist ivuxolimab in advanced cancers. Across the study: At 0.01 to 10 mg/kg, ivuxolimab was administered intravenously to patients every 2 weeks. With a range of roughly 23 to 90, age averaged roughly 60 years, and around 83% were male.

General study findings and limits: CD4+ and CD8+ blood T cells expanded clonally by week 6 at 0.1 to 3.0 mg/kg. Mean expanded clone counts were higher in CD8+ than CD4+ T cells.

Of note for this clone: Its specificity is not known.

Produced via immunoSEQ multiplex PCR; TCRdb's table is partial and in-frame only. The sample records roughly 80,000 clones, approximately 82% being singletons. V trimming: 3 bases; J trimming: 5 bases; junction bases outside the gene matches: 11. CDR1 is KGHSH and CDR2 is LQKENI in the germline V gene. CDR3 length: 16 amino acids. V gene TRBV18 combines with J gene TRBJ1-1, with 8 bases aligning to TRBD1. The TCR originated in an adult with an advanced solid tumor such as melanoma, head and neck, liver or kidney cancer. The source material was CD4+ or CD8+ T cells sorted from blood, sampled in a trial of the OX40 agonist ivuxolimab. CDR3 sequence: CASSPGQGVLRTEAFF. CDR3 bases: TGTGCCAGCTCACCTGGACAGGGTGTGCTCAGAACTGAAGCTTTCTTT.